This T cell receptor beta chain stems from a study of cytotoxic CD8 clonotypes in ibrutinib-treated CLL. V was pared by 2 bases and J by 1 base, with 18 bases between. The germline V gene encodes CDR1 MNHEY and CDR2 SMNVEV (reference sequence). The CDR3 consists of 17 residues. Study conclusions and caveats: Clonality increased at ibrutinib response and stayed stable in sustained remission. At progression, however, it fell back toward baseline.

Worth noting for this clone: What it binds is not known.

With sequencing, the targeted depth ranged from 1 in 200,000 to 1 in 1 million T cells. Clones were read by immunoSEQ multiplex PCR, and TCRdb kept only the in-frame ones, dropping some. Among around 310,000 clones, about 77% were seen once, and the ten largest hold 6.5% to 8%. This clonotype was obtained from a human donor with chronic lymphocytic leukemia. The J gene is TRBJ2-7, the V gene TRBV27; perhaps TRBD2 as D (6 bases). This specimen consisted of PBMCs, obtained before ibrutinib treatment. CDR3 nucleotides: TGTGCCAGCAGTTTAGGTGGAGGGCCGGGCCTTTCCTACGAGCAGTACTTC. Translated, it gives CASSLGGGPGLSYEQYF.